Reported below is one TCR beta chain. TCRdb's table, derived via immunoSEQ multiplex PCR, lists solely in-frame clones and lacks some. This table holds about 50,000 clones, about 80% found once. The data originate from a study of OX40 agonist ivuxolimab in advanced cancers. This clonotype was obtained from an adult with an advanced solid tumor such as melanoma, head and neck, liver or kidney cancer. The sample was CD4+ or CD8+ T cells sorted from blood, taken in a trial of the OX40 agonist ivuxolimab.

CDR3 DNA: TGCGCCAGCAGCCAAGTTACTTCCCCCCTGAACAATGAGCAGTTCTTC. This translates into CASSQVTSPLNNEQFF. This chain joins TRBV4-1 and TRBJ2-1; D not certain. There are 16 residues in the CDR3. Trimming removed 1 base from V and 5 bases from J, with 15 bases in between. CDR1 is MGHRA, CDR2 YSYEKL, per germline.